This is a list of T cell receptor beta chains from one sample in a study of blood T cell repertoires in COVID-19. Sequencing was performed with immunoSEQ multiplex PCR; in TCRdb, only in-frame clones are kept and a portion is missing. Of some 190,000 clones listed, around 85% were seen once; the top ten hold around 1.1%. The specimen was peripheral blood. These receptors originate from a young man with acute or convalescent COVID-19. Both conserved end residues are part of each CDR3. Each record gives: CDR3 length, V gene, clone size, D gene, J gene, CDR3 DNA, CDR3 protein. The D gene is left open where the match is weak. Clone size appears in some rows only: once, few, many, or a class for an expanded clone.

cdr3_length: 14; v_call: TRBV5-5; clone_size: NA; d_call: NA; j_call: TRBJ2-7; cdr3_nt: TGTGCCAGCAGCAGAAGGACAGAGTCCTACGAGCAGTACTTC; cdr3_aa: CASSRRTESYEQYF
cdr3_length: 15; v_call: TRBV6-5; clone_size: NA; d_call: NA; j_call: TRBJ2-7; cdr3_nt: TGTGCCAGCAGTTACGGCGACAACAGGGTATACGAGCAGTACTTC; cdr3_aa: CASSYGDNRVYEQYF
cdr3_length: 15; v_call: TRBV28; clone_size: once; d_call: TRBD1; j_call: TRBJ1-1; cdr3_nt: TGTGCCAGCAGTTGGGGGATGGCGGGACAGCTGGAAGCTTTCTTT; cdr3_aa: CASSWGMAGQLEAFF
cdr3_length: 14; v_call: TRBV2; clone_size: NA; d_call: NA; j_call: TRBJ2-3; cdr3_nt: TGTGCCAGCAGGGACGACAGTAGCACAGATACGCAGTATTTT; cdr3_aa: CASRDDSSTDTQYF
cdr3_length: 13; v_call: TRBV14; clone_size: NA; d_call: NA; j_call: TRBJ1-2; cdr3_nt: TGTGCCAGCAGCCTGGGGCCCGTTACTGGCTACACCTTC; cdr3_aa: CASSLGPVTGYTF
cdr3_length: 16; v_call: TRBV7-2; clone_size: few; d_call: NA; j_call: TRBJ1-5; cdr3_nt: TGTGCCAGCAGCTTAGCCTATACAGGGTACAATCAGCCCCAGCATTTT; cdr3_aa: CASSLAYTGYNQPQHF
cdr3_length: 16; v_call: TRBV15; clone_size: NA; d_call: TRBD1; j_call: TRBJ2-1; cdr3_nt: TGTGCCACCAGCAGACCACCTGACAGGGACTACAATGAGCAGTTCTTC; cdr3_aa: CATSRPPDRDYNEQFF
cdr3_length: 15; v_call: TRBV5-1; clone_size: few; d_call: NA; j_call: TRBJ2-1; cdr3_nt: TGCGCCAGCAGCTTGGGAGGGAGCTCCTACAATGAGCAGTTCTTC; cdr3_aa: CASSLGGSSYNEQFF
cdr3_length: 15; v_call: TRBV10-3; clone_size: NA; d_call: NA; j_call: TRBJ1-5; cdr3_nt: TGTGCCATCAGTGAGTCGATCAGGGGCAATCAGCCCCAGCATTTT; cdr3_aa: CAISESIRGNQPQHF
cdr3_length: 17; v_call: TRBV28; clone_size: NA; d_call: NA; j_call: TRBJ2-1; cdr3_nt: TGTGCCAGCAGTACTCACCTTACAGGGTCCGGGGCCAATGAGCAGTTCTTC; cdr3_aa: CASSTHLTGSGANEQFF
cdr3_length: 14; v_call: TRBV3-1/TRBV3-2; clone_size: NA; d_call: NA; j_call: TRBJ2-3; cdr3_nt: TGTGCCAGCAGCCAACTATCTAGCACAGATACGCAGTATTTT; cdr3_aa: CASSQLSSTDTQYF
cdr3_length: 14; v_call: TRBV11-2; clone_size: NA; d_call: TRBD2; j_call: TRBJ2-5; cdr3_nt: TGTGCCAGCAGCCCGGGGGGGTGGGGAGAGACCCAGTACTTC; cdr3_aa: CASSPGGWGETQYF
cdr3_length: 13; v_call: TRBV6-5; clone_size: NA; d_call: NA; j_call: TRBJ1-1; cdr3_nt: TGTGCCAGCAGTTTCGGGGGAAGGACTGAAGCTTTCTTT; cdr3_aa: CASSFGGRTEAFF